This T cell receptor beta chain was observed in a study of neurological immune-mediated disorders. The study, taken as a whole, reports: The expanded clones of different subjects shared no CDR3 amino acid sequences (suggesting private repertoires in all groups). Multiple sclerosis, the disease with the least TCR clonal expansion, fell below healthy controls, whereas HTLV-1-associated myelopathy showed the most.

This clonotype has at least ten counts. Antigen unknown. Between the trimmed V and J ends, which lost 1 base and 2 bases, there was a span of 11 bases. The germline CDR1 and CDR2 sequences are SGHTA and FQGNSA. CDR3 size: 15 residues. The cDNA was synthesized by 5'RACE incorporating 10-nucleotide random UMIs. TCRdb reprocessed the 5' RACE reads via MiXCR and lists one record per CDR3 protein. Counted here are 35,000 to 40,000 distinct CDR3 sequences, 7% to 8% occurring once; the ten biggest clones make up about 4.6%. The sequence came from a woman aged 40-49 years in good health. The chain uses TRBV7-2 and TRBJ1-2; D is unresolved. Material: PBMCs. CDR3 region: CASSLVYPDNYGYTF. For the CDR3, the DNA is TGTGCCAGCAGCTTAGTATACCCGGACAACTATGGCTACACCTTC.